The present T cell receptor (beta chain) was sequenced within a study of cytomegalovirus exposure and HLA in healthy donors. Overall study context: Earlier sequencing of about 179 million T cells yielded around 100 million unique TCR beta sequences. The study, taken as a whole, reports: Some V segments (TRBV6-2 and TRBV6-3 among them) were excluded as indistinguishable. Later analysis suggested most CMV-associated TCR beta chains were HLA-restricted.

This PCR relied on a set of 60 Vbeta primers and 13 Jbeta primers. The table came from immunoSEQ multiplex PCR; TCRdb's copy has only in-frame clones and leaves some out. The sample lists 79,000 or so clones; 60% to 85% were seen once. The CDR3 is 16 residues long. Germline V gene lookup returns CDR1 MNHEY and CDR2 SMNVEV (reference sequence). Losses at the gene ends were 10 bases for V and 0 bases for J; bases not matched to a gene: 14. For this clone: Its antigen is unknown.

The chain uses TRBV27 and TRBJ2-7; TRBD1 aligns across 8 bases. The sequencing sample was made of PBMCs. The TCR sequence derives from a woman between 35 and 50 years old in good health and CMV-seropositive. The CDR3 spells CATPVYQGASSYEQYF. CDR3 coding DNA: TGTGCCACCCCGGTGTACCAGGGGGCGAGCTCCTACGAGCAGTACTTC.